The rows below give T cell receptor beta chains drawn from one sample of a study of beta chain features in type 1 diabetes. Method: immunoSEQ multiplex PCR; TCRdb's copy keeps in-frame clones and lacks some. Of approximately 260,000 clones in the sample, just over 20% are singletons; the top ten hold 0.028%. Sequencing was performed on naive CD4+ T cells from blood. These receptor sequences come from a woman aged 40 to 50 with type 1 diabetes. The CDR3 runs from the conserved cysteine through the conserved F or W. D genes are given only for firm matches. Clone size is not always given. Where it is, it says once, few, many or a class for expanded clones.

abundance: -; v_gene: TRBV29-1; j_gene: TRBJ1-5; d_gene: TRBD1; CDR3nt: TGCAGCGTTGGAGGACAGGGCCGGCCCCAGCATTTT; CDR3aa: CSVGGQGRPQHF
abundance: few; v_gene: TRBV9; j_gene: TRBJ2-3; d_gene: TRBD1; CDR3nt: TGTGCCAGCCGCCCGGGGACAGCCTATCTAGATACGCAGTATTTT; CDR3aa: CASRPGTAYLDTQYF
abundance: -; v_gene: TRBV27; j_gene: TRBJ1-1; d_gene: -; CDR3nt: TGTGCCAGCAGTTCCCAGATGGGGGGGCAAAACACTGAAGCTTTCTTT; CDR3aa: CASSSQMGGQNTEAFF
abundance: few; v_gene: TRBV2; j_gene: TRBJ1-5; d_gene: -; CDR3nt: TGTGCCAGCAGTGGACAGTCCTATAGCAATCAGCCCCAGCATTTT; CDR3aa: CASSGQSYSNQPQHF
abundance: few; v_gene: TRBV18; j_gene: TRBJ2-5; d_gene: -; CDR3nt: TGTGCCAGCTCACCCACAGGATACCAAGAGACCCAGTACTTC; CDR3aa: CASSPTGYQETQYF
abundance: few; v_gene: TRBV30; j_gene: TRBJ2-2; d_gene: TRBD2; CDR3nt: TGTGCCTGGGGCGGGAGCGGGAGTAAGGTCGGGGAGCTGTTTTTT; CDR3aa: CAWGGSGSKVGELFF
abundance: few; v_gene: TRBV7-2; j_gene: TRBJ2-5; d_gene: TRBD2; CDR3nt: TGTGCCAGCAGCCCGTATATAGCGGGGGGGCGAGAGACCCAGTACTTC; CDR3aa: CASSPYIAGGRETQYF
abundance: -; v_gene: TRBV2; j_gene: TRBJ2-1; d_gene: -; CDR3nt: TGTGCCAGCAGCCTAAGGGAGGGGGAGTTCTTC; CDR3aa: CASSLREGEFF
abundance: -; v_gene: TRBV28; j_gene: TRBJ1-1; d_gene: -; CDR3nt: TGTGCCAGCCGAGACATGAACACTGAAGCTTTCTTT; CDR3aa: CASRDMNTEAFF
abundance: few; v_gene: TRBV6-6; j_gene: TRBJ2-7; d_gene: TRBD1; CDR3nt: TGTGCCAGCATGACAGGGGGCATGGACGAGCAGTACTTC; CDR3aa: CASMTGGMDEQYF
abundance: few; v_gene: TRBV9; j_gene: TRBJ2-7; d_gene: TRBD2; CDR3nt: TGTGCCAGCAGCGTAGGTTCGGGAGGAACCTACGAGCAGTACTTC; CDR3aa: CASSVGSGGTYEQYF